Following are 20 T cell receptor beta chains from one sample sequenced in a study of technical replicates of blood from several donors. Libraries were prepared by immunoSEQ multiplex PCR; TCRdb keeps only in-frame clonotypes and omits some of them. Of about 73,000 clones in the sample, around 93% were seen once. The material sequenced was T cells isolated from PBMCs. These receptors all stem from a human donor in good health.

V and J are TRBV28 and TRBJ2-7; the D gene is possibly TRBD1 (6 bases). CDR3 length: 14 amino acids. V lost 6 bases and J 5 bases, leaving 17 bases between the germline ends. Germline lookup yields CDR1 MDHEN and CDR2 SYDVKM. The DNA of the CDR3 is TGTGCCAGCAGAGTGCCAGGGGTGACCCACGAGCAGTACTTC. Protein product: CASRVPGVTHEQYF.

CDR3 sequence (DNA): TGTGCCAGCAGCTGGTACCCGGTTGTGCTAGCGGGCCTCCAAGAGACCCAGTACTTC. As protein: CASSWYPVVLAGLQETQYF. The gene calls are TRBV7-8 and TRBJ2-5; 8 bases agree with TRBD2. The CDR3 loop spans 19 amino acids. Looked up from germline, CDR1 is SGHVS and CDR2 is FQNEAQ. V shed 4 bases, J shed 1 base, and the junction held 17 bases outside the gene matches.

The V call is TRBV19, the J call TRBJ1-2; D is possibly TRBD1 (5 bases). The CDR3 length is 17 residues. Between the trimmed V and J ends, which lost 6 bases and 5 bases, there was a span of 25 bases. CDR1 is LNHDA, CDR2 SQIVND, per germline (reference sequence). CDR3 amino acids: CASRSATVTQDLYGYTF. The DNA of the CDR3 is TGTGCCAGTAGGTCGGCGACAGTAACCCAAGACCTTTATGGCTACACCTTC.

In its sample, this clone was seen once. This rearrangement joins TRBV7-2 to TRBJ1-6; D is undetermined. Trimming took 4 bases from V and 0 from J, leaving 10 bases between them. Germline V lookup: CDR1 SGHTA, CDR2 FQGNSA. The CDR3 runs 16 residues. CDR3 nucleotide sequence: TGTGCCAGCAGCTCTCATGAGAGCTCCTATAATTCACCCCTCCACTTT. Residues: CASSSHESSYNSPLHF.

This chain links TRBV5-8 with TRBJ2-1; 10 bases agree with TRBD2. With 4 bases clipped from V and 2 bases from J, the junction kept 3 bases outside the gene matches. Germline V gene sequence: CDR1 SGHTS, CDR2 YDEGEE. There are 15 residues in the CDR3. CDR3 DNA sequence: TGTGCCAGCAGCCCCGGGACTAGCGCCTACAATGAGCAGTTCTTC. This encodes CASSPGTSAYNEQFF.

V and J are TRBV28 and TRBJ1-1; 9 bases are a match to TRBD1. This CDR3 spans 14 amino acids. The V gene end was trimmed by 7 bases and the J gene end by 4 bases; junction bases not matched to a gene: 7. Germline V gene sequence: CDR1 MDHEN, CDR2 SYDVKM. For the CDR3, the DNA is TGTGCCAGCAAGGTTACGGACAGGGGCACTGAAGCTTTCTTT. As protein: CASKVTDRGTEAFF.

CDR3 sequence reads: CASSERTERPNYGYTF. The CDR3 nucleotides read TGTGCCAGCAGTGAACGGACAGAGCGACCTAACTATGGCTACACCTTC. This sequence joins TRBV6-1 and TRBJ1-2, with D possibly being TRBD1 (6 bases). The germline CDR1 and CDR2 sequences are MNHNS and SASEGT. This CDR3 comprises 16 residues. The V gene lost 2 bases and the J gene lost 0 bases, with 13 bases spanning the gap.

The chain combines TRBV5-4 with TRBJ2-7; tentatively, D is TRBD1 (5 bases). The germline CDR1 and CDR2 sequences are SGHNT and YYREEE (reference sequence). This CDR3 has 14 residues. V shed 5 bases and J shed 3 bases, with 15 bases lying between them. CDR3: CASSPDSGFYEQYF. The CDR3 DNA sequence: TGTGCCAGCAGTCCTGACAGTGGCTTCTACGAGCAGTACTTC.

The V and J genes are TRBV28 and TRBJ2-2, with 12 bases that match TRBD2. Germline CDR1 reads MDHEN; CDR2 reads SYDVKM. The CDR3 contains 19 residues. V was clipped by 7 bases and J by 5 bases; unmatched bases: 17. The CDR3 nucleotides are TGTGCCAGCACCACCCCCAGGACTAGCGGGAAGGCCCTAACCGGGGAGCTGTTTTTT. It yields the protein CASTTPRTSGKALTGELFF.

The chain couples TRBV19 to TRBJ2-7; unclear D gene. This CDR3 comprises 13 residues. The germline gives CDR1 LNHDA, CDR2 SQIVND (reference sequence). Trimming shortened V by 3 bases and J by 1 base, and 7 bases separated the two germline ends. The CDR3 sequence is CASSMAESYEQYF. Written as DNA, the CDR3 is TGTGCCAGTAGTATGGCGGAATCCTACGAGCAGTACTTC.

The chain uses TRBV28 and TRBJ2-5, with D tentatively TRBD2 (6 bases). Per the germline V gene, CDR1 is MDHEN and CDR2 is SYDVKM. The CDR3 loop spans 14 amino acids. V dropped 3 bases and J dropped 5 bases, with 13 bases sitting between them. The CDR3 sequence is CASSLFRGKETQYF. CDR3 sequence (DNA): TGTGCCAGCAGTTTGTTTCGCGGGAAGGAGACCCAGTACTTC.

This chain joins TRBV19 and TRBJ1-5, with TRBD1 matching over 10 bases. CDR1 and CDR2 (germline): LNHDA, SQIVND (reference sequence). This CDR3 has 15 amino acids. Trimming removed 5 bases from V and 3 bases from J; junction bases left unmatched: 4. CDR3 amino acids: CASSQGQGPNQPQHF. CDR3 nucleotide sequence: TGTGCCAGTAGTCAGGGACAGGGGCCCAATCAGCCCCAGCATTTT.

The J gene is TRBJ2-2, the V gene TRBV4-1; a possible D gene is TRBD2 (5 bases). Germline loops: CDR1 MGHRA, CDR2 YSYEKL. Trimming took 4 bases from V and 4 from J, leaving 19 bases between them. This CDR3 contains 17 residues. CDR3 bases: TGCGCCAGCAGCCCCCCGGGGAGACCTCGGGGCACCGGGGAGCTGTTTTTT. Residues: CASSPPGRPRGTGELFF.

This chain uses TRBV4-1 with TRBJ2-1; TRBD2 matches 14 bases. Per the germline V gene, CDR1 is MGHRA and CDR2 is YSYEKL. J gave up 4 bases and V 1 base, and 0 bases lay outside the gene matches. The CDR3 has 16 amino acids. The CDR3 region has the DNA TGCGCCAGCAGCCAAGGGACTAGCGGGAGGTACAATGAGCAGTTCTTC. It yields the protein CASSQGTSGRYNEQFF.

V gene TRBV6-5 combines with J gene TRBJ2-2; 10 nucleotides line up with TRBD2. From germline, CDR1 is MNHEY and CDR2 SVGAGI. The CDR3 runs to 15 residues. The V and J ends lost 6 bases and 0 bases, in that order; junction bases with no gene match: 1. In DNA form, the CDR3 reads TGTGCCAGCAGGGGACTAGCGACGAACACCGGGGAGCTGTTTTTT. This codes for CASRGLATNTGELFF.

V gene TRBV7-9 combines with J gene TRBJ1-1; D is perhaps TRBD1 (5 bases). Germline CDR1 SEHNR, CDR2 FQNEAQ (reference sequence). There are 16 residues in the CDR3. The V and J ends lost 5 bases and 1 base respectively, with 17 bases between them. As DNA, the CDR3 is TGTGCCAGCAGCCAACGGACACTATGGAGGAACACTGAAGCTTTCTTT. It translates to CASSQRTLWRNTEAFF.

This rearrangement joins TRBV28 to TRBJ2-2; weak D call: TRBD2 (6 bases). Trimming shortened V by 10 bases and J by 4 bases, and 16 bases separated the two germline ends. The CDR3 runs 14 residues. Germline V gene data show CDR1 as MDHEN and CDR2 as SYDVKM. The CDR3 sequence is CATQSAGSTGELFF. CDR3 bases: TGTGCCACCCAATCTGCGGGATCCACCGGGGAGCTGTTTTTT. The whole variable domain, filled in from reference TRBV28 and TRBJ2-2, reads DVKVTQSSRYLVKRTGEKVFLECVQDMDHENMFWYRQDPGLGLRLIYFSYDVKMKEKGDIPEGYSVSREKKERFSLILESASTNQTSMYLCATQSAGSTGELFFGEGSRLTVL.

The chain joins TRBV27 to TRBJ2-1; TRBD2 matches 7 bases. After removal of 1 base from V and 16 bases from J, the junction contained 7 bases not matched to a gene. Germline CDR1 reads MNHEY; CDR2 reads SMNVEV (reference sequence). The CDR3 loop spans 12 amino acids. CDR3 amino acids: CASSLWGGKIFF. In DNA, the CDR3 is TGTGCCAGCAGTTTATGGGGGGGAAAAATTTTCTTC.

CDR3 amino acids: CAWRTGGNEKLFF. The CDR3 nucleotides are TGTGCCTGGAGAACAGGGGGGAATGAAAAACTGTTTTTT. The chain joins TRBV30 to TRBJ1-4; 8 bases align to TRBD1. After removal of 3 bases from V and 5 bases from J, the junction contained 2 bases not matched to a gene. Germline V gene sequence: CDR1 GTSNPN, CDR2 SVGIG (reference sequence). CDR3 length equals 13 residues.

This chain connects TRBV5-1 to TRBJ1-6; D uncertain. Trimming took 4 bases from V and 7 from J, leaving 18 bases between them. Germline CDR1 reads SGHRS; CDR2 reads YFSETQ. This CDR3 has 16 amino acids. CDR3 DNA sequence: TGCGCCAGCAGCCTCTTAACGCTACAGCACAATTCACCCCTCCACTTT. The encoded protein is CASSLLTLQHNSPLHF. Based on the CDR3 plus reference TRBV5-1 and TRBJ1-6, the full variable domain is KAGVTQTPRYLIKTRGQQVTLSCSPISGHRSVSWYQQTPGQGLQFLFEYFSETQRNKGNFPGRFSGRQFSNSRSEMNVSTLELGDSALYLCASSLLTLQHNSPLHFGNGTRLTVT.